The entry below describes one T cell receptor (beta chain). Trimming at V came to 4 bases and at J to 7 bases, leaving 7 bases not matched to a gene. CDR3 size: 14 residues. Germline values: CDR1 SGDLS, CDR2 YYNGEE. A multiplex PCR was run with 60 Vbeta primers and 13 Jbeta primers. This table comes from immunoSEQ multiplex PCR, and its TCRdb copy is limited to in-frame clones, with some not included. The table includes 170,000 or so clones, about four fifths detected once. The data stem from a study of cytomegalovirus exposure and HLA in healthy donors. The sequenced sample was PBMCs. The source of this sequence is a girl aged 10 to 17 in good health and CMV-seropositive. The J gene is TRBJ2-2, the V gene TRBV9; TRBD1 matches 7 bases. The CDR3 loop reads CASSPGTASGELFF. CDR3 DNA: TGTGCCAGCAGCCCAGGGACAGCAAGCGGGGAGCTGTTTTTT.